This T cell receptor (beta chain) comes out of a study of shared clonotypes between healthy human individuals. Study information: CD4 naive cells filled three plates per donor, CD4 memory three, CD8 naive two and CD8 memory one. General study points: In contrast to clonotypes shared by all four donors, non-shared clonotypes had lower generation probabilities. Measured sharing among donors was expected to vary with sequencing depth.

As defined, naive CD8 cells were CD45RO-negative and positively selected for CCR7, with terminally differentiated effector memory CD45RA+ cells excluded. Every donor was a Caucasian adult from Nashville, Tennessee. The method was immunoSEQ multiplex PCR; TCRdb's version includes in-frame clones alone and lacks a portion of them. The sample gives under 2,000,000 clones, about 95% of which show up once; 0.9% to 1.5% is in the top ten. Only a few counts were recorded for this clone. Its antigen remains unidentified. The sample was naive CD8+ T cells sorted from blood. The sequence derives from a man aged 18 to 30 in good health.

CDR3 region: CASSEGQGGYEQYF. In nucleotides, the CDR3 is TGTGCCAGCAGCGAGGGACAGGGGGGCTACGAGCAGTACTTC. This chain uses TRBV5-6 with TRBJ2-7; TRBD1 matches 11 bases. From germline, CDR1 is SGHDT and CDR2 YYEEEE. J was trimmed by 3 bases and V by 4 bases; bases with no gene match: 3. The CDR3 runs to 14 residues.